The clone carrying this T cell receptor (beta chain) has only one observation. Antigen unknown. The CDR3 covers 14 residues. Germline values: CDR1 SGDLS, CDR2 YYNGEE. V gave up 4 bases and J gave up 5 bases; unmatched junction bases: 7. This sample was included in a study of cytomegalovirus exposure and HLA in healthy donors. General study points: In a later analysis, at a false discovery rate of 0.05, approximately 16,000 TCR beta sequences were associated with HLA alleles. Sequencing had likely introduced a cluster of highly shared sequence variants as an artifact. Segments of the TCR beta V type were, in most cases, productive about 90% or about 30% of the time in an earlier analysis.

Primers included in the PCR were 60 Vbeta and 13 Jbeta primers. Libraries were prepared by immunoSEQ multiplex PCR; TCRdb keeps only in-frame clonotypes and omits some of them. Here the sample spans 250,000 to 350,000 clones, just over 85% being singletons. The clonotype originates from a man in his forties in good health and CMV-seropositive. Sequencing input: PBMCs. J is TRBJ2-3 and V is TRBV9, with TRBD2 matching 7 bases. The DNA for the CDR3 is TGTGCCAGCAGCCCGACGGGCGGGGGAGATACGCAGTATTTT. Its protein product is CASSPTGGGDTQYF.